Reported below is one T cell receptor beta chain. CDR3 size: 18 residues. Germline CDR1 and CDR2: SNHLY and FYNNEI. V lost 10 bases and J lost 2; bases outside the gene matches: 19. The sample is drawn from a study of blood T cell repertoires in COVID-19. Some clones are missing from TCRdb's copy, which holds only in-frame ones; the method was immunoSEQ multiplex PCR. The sample includes 250,000 to 350,000 clones, about 85% seen only once; the top ten take about 2.7%. The sequencing sample was made of PBMCs or T cells enriched from blood (not recorded which). The genes are TRBV2 and TRBJ2-3, with 9 bases lining up with TRBD2. This TCR was sampled from a woman aged 45-65 years who had recovered from COVID-19. The CDR3 region is CATTRAWAGGLDTDTQYF. In nucleotides, the CDR3 is TGTGCCACCACGAGGGCGTGGGCGGGGGGGCTTGACACAGATACGCAGTATTTT.